The rows below give T cell receptor beta chains drawn from one sample of a study of cytomegalovirus exposure and HLA in healthy donors. Repertoires were generated with immunoSEQ multiplex PCR, while TCRdb's copy carries only in-frame clones and drops some. The sample holds 150,000 to 200,000 clones, roughly three quarters seen once. Sequenced: PBMCs. Source of these receptors: a woman in her thirties or forties in good health and CMV-seronegative. CDR3s include the opening cysteine and the closing phenylalanine or tryptophan. A D gene is named only where the DNA matches it firmly. Expanded clones are given a class, and other clones once, few, many or no size at all.

J,D,size,V,CDR3,DNA
TRBJ1-2,NA,NA,TRBV7-9,CASSLPGVFNYGYTF,TGTGCCAGCAGCTTACCAGGGGTTTTTAACTATGGCTACACCTTC
TRBJ1-3,TRBD1,NA,TRBV7-9,CASSPDRVSNTIYF,TGTGCCAGCAGCCCGGACAGGGTCAGTAACACCATATATTTT
TRBJ1-4,TRBD1,NA,TRBV4-3,CASSQEDRDHEKLFF,TGCGCCAGCAGCCAAGAGGACAGGGACCATGAAAAACTGTTTTTT
TRBJ2-7,TRBD1,NA,TRBV11-1,CASSYYQGVAYEQYF,TGTGCCAGCAGCTATTACCAGGGGGTCGCCTACGAGCAGTACTTC
TRBJ1-3,TRBD1,NA,TRBV4-1,CASTQSSVGTADGTIYF,TGCGCCAGCACCCAAAGCTCGGTCGGGACAGCTGATGGTACCATATATTTT
TRBJ2-7,TRBD1,NA,TRBV2,CASSGGQGLREQYF,TGTGCCAGCAGTGGGGGACAGGGTCTTCGCGAGCAGTACTTC
TRBJ1-2,TRBD1,few,TRBV5-6,CASSLIVGQGKGYTF,TGTGCCAGCAGCTTGATAGTGGGACAGGGAAAGGGCTACACCTTC
TRBJ1-5,NA,once,TRBV5-5,CASSLVGQTDSNQPQHF,TGTGCCAGCAGCTTGGTTGGCCAGACTGATAGCAATCAGCCCCAGCATTTT
TRBJ1-2,TRBD1,NA,TRBV30,CAWSRGQGTRGYTF,TGTGCCTGGAGTCGGGGACAGGGAACGAGGGGCTACACCTTC
TRBJ2-1,NA,NA,TRBV2,CASSSPMRHRDNEQFF,TGTGCCAGCAGTAGTCCCATGCGACACAGGGACAATGAGCAGTTCTTC
TRBJ2-3,NA,NA,TRBV13,CASSLGGGVGTDTQYF,TGTGCCAGCAGCTTAGGGGGGGGAGTCGGCACAGATACGCAGTATTTT
TRBJ2-1,TRBD2,NA,TRBV6-5,CASSLTSGTYNEQFF,TGTGCCAGCAGTTTGACTAGCGGGACCTACAATGAGCAGTTCTTC
TRBJ2-3,NA,NA,TRBV4-1,CASSQVGGARTDTQYF,TGCGCCAGCAGCCAAGTCGGAGGGGCGAGGACAGATACGCAGTATTTT
TRBJ2-7,NA,NA,TRBV25-1,CASSELRGGYEQYF,TGTGCCAGCAGTGAATTAAGGGGGGGCTACGAGCAGTACTTC
TRBJ2-2,NA,NA,TRBV27,CASNRGEVGNTGELFF,TGTGCCAGCAACCGGGGTGAAGTGGGGAACACCGGGGAGCTGTTTTTT
TRBJ1-1,NA,NA,TRBV7-2,CASSLGGGLGRTEAFF,TGTGCCAGCAGCTTAGGCGGAGGCCTGGGGAGGACTGAAGCTTTCTTT
TRBJ1-4,NA,NA,TRBV5-1,CASSQSTGWNEKLFF,TGCGCCAGCAGCCAATCGACAGGCTGGAATGAAAAACTGTTTTTT
TRBJ1-2,NA,few,TRBV2,CASSPGVTDGYTF,TGTGCCAGCAGTCCGGGGGTAACGGATGGCTACACCTTC
TRBJ2-6,NA,NA,TRBV7-2,CASSLEGSGANVLTF,TGTGCCAGCAGCTTAGAGGGGTCTGGGGCCAACGTCCTGACTTTC
TRBJ1-5,NA,few,TRBV15,CATSRDRTTRAQHF,TGTGCCACCAGCAGAGATAGGACAACCAGGGCCCAGCATTTT
TRBJ2-7,NA,few,TRBV7-8,CASSTNRVAEQYF,TGTGCCAGCAGCACGAACAGGGTGGCAGAGCAGTACTTC
TRBJ1-1,NA,once,TRBV6-5,CASRTTGRNTEAFF,TGTGCCAGCAGGACGACAGGACGGAACACTGAAGCTTTCTTT
TRBJ2-7,NA,NA,TRBV25-1,CASSKQGIDEQYF,TGTGCCAGCAGTAAACAGGGTATCGACGAGCAGTACTTC
TRBJ2-1,TRBD2,NA,TRBV6-6,CASSYSVGGHVNEQFF,TGTGCCAGCAGTTACTCGGTGGGAGGGCATGTAAATGAGCAGTTCTTC
TRBJ2-7,TRBD1,NA,TRBV4-2,CASSQDPTGAGEQYF,TGTGCCAGCAGCCAAGACCCGACAGGGGCGGGGGAGCAGTACTTC
TRBJ2-2,NA,NA,TRBV11-3,CASSSGDTGELFF,TGTGCCAGCAGCTCCGGAGATACCGGGGAGCTGTTTTTT
TRBJ2-7,TRBD2,once,TRBV25-1,CASSDSGGPKYF,TGTGCCAGCAGTGATAGCGGGGGACCCAAGTACTTC
TRBJ1-1,NA,NA,TRBV7-9,CASTWGRDTEAFF,TGTGCCAGCACGTGGGGGAGGGACACTGAAGCTTTCTTT
TRBJ1-5,NA,NA,TRBV28,CASTPSRRDNQPQHF,TGTGCCAGCACTCCGAGTCGCAGGGACAATCAGCCCCAGCATTTT
TRBJ1-5,NA,NA,TRBV28,CASRVTVNSNQPQHF,TGTGCCAGCAGAGTGACAGTCAATAGCAATCAGCCCCAGCATTTT
TRBJ2-7,TRBD2,NA,TRBV5-1,CASSSGTSGRLTYEQYF,TGCGCCAGCAGCTCCGGGACTAGCGGGAGGCTGACCTACGAGCAGTACTTC
TRBJ2-5,TRBD1,few,TRBV2,CASSWNRGRETQYF,TGTGCCAGCAGTTGGAACAGGGGACGGGAGACCCAGTACTTC
TRBJ2-1,NA,NA,TRBV5-1,CASSVTRTYNEQFF,TGCGCCAGCAGCGTGACTAGAACCTACAATGAGCAGTTCTTC
TRBJ1-1,TRBD1,few,TRBV29-1,CSVRGGDHTEAFF,TGCAGCGTTAGAGGGGGCGACCACACTGAAGCTTTCTTT
TRBJ2-6,NA,NA,TRBV7-9,CASNPESGANGLTF,TGTGCCAGCAACCCAGAATCAGGGGCCAACGGCCTGACTTTC
TRBJ2-5,NA,NA,TRBV6-1,CASSQTGKETQYF,TGTGCCAGCAGTCAAACAGGAAAAGAGACCCAGTACTTC
TRBJ1-3,TRBD1,NA,TRBV6-5,CATRRDRDSGNTIYF,TGTGCCACCAGACGCGACAGGGACTCTGGAAACACCATATATTTT
TRBJ2-1,TRBD1,NA,TRBV27,CASSLGTGSGNEQFF,TGTGCCAGCAGTTTAGGGACAGGGAGCGGCAATGAGCAGTTCTTC
TRBJ1-2,NA,few,TRBV6-5,CASSRQGSHYGYTF,TGTGCCAGCAGCCGGCAGGGATCGCACTATGGCTACACCTTC
TRBJ1-5,NA,few,TRBV7-9,CASSPSGTTKPQHF,TGTGCCAGCAGTCCCTCCGGGACAACAAAGCCCCAGCATTTT
TRBJ2-7,TRBD1,NA,TRBV28,CASQQGAVYEQYF,TGTGCCAGCCAACAGGGGGCTGTCTACGAGCAGTACTTC
TRBJ2-5,NA,NA,TRBV6-5,CASSYYLGSHEETQYF,TGTGCCAGCAGTTACTATCTCGGGAGCCACGAAGAGACCCAGTACTTC
TRBJ2-1,TRBD2,NA,TRBV9,CASSVDGGSSYNEQFF,TGTGCCAGCAGCGTAGATGGCGGGAGCTCCTACAATGAGCAGTTCTTC
TRBJ2-5,NA,NA,TRBV9,CASSVVGGQETQYF,TGTGCCAGCAGCGTAGTTGGCGGGCAAGAGACCCAGTACTTC
TRBJ2-1,TRBD2,few,TRBV5-1,CASSLLAEPWNEQFF,TGCGCCAGCAGCCTCCTAGCGGAGCCTTGGAATGAGCAGTTCTTC
TRBJ2-4,NA,NA,TRBV11-3,CASSLNLKNIQYF,TGTGCCAGCAGCTTAAACTTAAAAAACATTCAGTACTTC
TRBJ2-7,TRBD2,NA,TRBV7-9,CASSSGLAGEYEQYF,TGTGCCAGCAGCTCCGGACTAGCGGGGGAGTACGAGCAGTACTTC
TRBJ1-6,NA,NA,TRBV19,CASTAGTPYNSPLHF,TGTGCCAGTACGGCAGGTACCCCGTATAATTCACCCCTCCACTTT
TRBJ2-7,TRBD2,NA,TRBV5-1,CASSYSGISYEQYF,TGCGCCAGCAGCTATAGCGGGATCTCCTACGAGCAGTACTTC
TRBJ2-7,TRBD2,few,TRBV7-9,CASSDRTVAGGSYEQYF,TGTGCCAGCAGCGACCGCACCGTAGCGGGCGGGTCCTACGAGCAGTACTTC
TRBJ2-5,TRBD2,NA,TRBV2,CASSELTPGGETQYF,TGTGCCAGCAGTGAACTCACGCCGGGGGGAGAGACCCAGTACTTC
TRBJ1-2,NA,NA,TRBV7-9,CASSSLPFYGYTF,TGTGCCAGCAGCTCCCTTCCCTTTTATGGCTACACCTTC
TRBJ2-7,TRBD1,NA,TRBV6-5,CASRRDRGSYEQYF,TGTGCCAGCAGGCGGGACAGGGGCTCCTACGAGCAGTACTTC
TRBJ2-7,TRBD1,NA,TRBV29-1,CSVVVRLGTGSYEQYF,TGCAGCGTTGTAGTGCGATTAGGGACAGGCAGTTACGAGCAGTACTTC
TRBJ2-3,TRBD1,once,TRBV5-1,CASSLVGQADTQYF,TGCGCCAGCAGCTTGGTGGGACAGGCAGATACGCAGTATTTT
TRBJ2-7,NA,NA,TRBV5-3,CAARGWAAHYEQYF,TGTGCCGCCCGGGGGTGGGCCGCCCACTACGAGCAGTACTTC
TRBJ1-4,TRBD1,few,TRBV5-4,CASSPGQGVEKLFF,TGTGCCAGCAGCCCTGGACAGGGTGTTGAAAAACTGTTTTTT
TRBJ2-7,TRBD1,NA,TRBV4-3,CASSLSPTGQYEQYF,TGCGCCAGCAGCCTATCCCCGACAGGGCAATACGAGCAGTACTTC
TRBJ2-3,TRBD2,NA,TRBV4-1,CASSQELRGGRGTQYF,TGCGCCAGCAGCCAAGAGTTGAGAGGCGGGAGGGGTACGCAGTATTTT
TRBJ1-2,NA,NA,TRBV7-3,CASSKTGNPPYGYTF,TGTGCCAGCAGCAAGACAGGAAACCCTCCCTATGGCTACACCTTC